A single T cell receptor beta chain is shown here with its context. The data derive from a study of blood T cell repertoires in COVID-19. In germline, CDR1 is MNHNY, CDR2 SVGAGI (reference sequence). The CDR3 sequence is 15 residues long. V was pared by 1 base and J by 1 base, with 1 base of the junction left unmatched. Produced via immunoSEQ multiplex PCR; TCRdb's table is partial and in-frame only. The data show 130,000 to 150,000 clones, with around nine tenths seen just once and about 1.7% held by the top ten. The material sequenced was peripheral blood. The genes are TRBV6-6 and TRBJ1-3; 7 bases map to TRBD1. The receptor comes from a woman in her fifties or sixties with acute or convalescent COVID-19. The CDR3 loop reads CASSYLTGSGNTIYF. The DNA of the CDR3 is TGTGCCAGCAGTTACTTGACAGGGTCTGGAAACACCATATATTTT.